One sample yielded the 19 T cell receptor beta chains listed below, sequenced in a study of prognosis after radiotherapy for stage I lung cancer. Starting from genomic DNA, TCR beta CDR3 was amplified through two-round multiplex PCR. Each TRBV and TRBJ gene had its own primer in the first PCR round. One entry per CDR3 protein, called by TCRdb with MiXCR from the multiplex PCR reads. Of fewer than 50,000 distinct CDR3 sequences in the sample, approximately 25% were seen once. This specimen consisted of PBMCs, obtained before or after stereotactic body radiation therapy (not recorded which). The source of these receptors is a donor of 50 years or more with non-small cell lung cancer.

A remark on this clonotype: At one end the junction does not follow the germline gene, possibly because of a read error. The chain uses TRBV27 and TRBJ1-4; D unresolved. Germline-derived CDR1 and CDR2 are MNHEY and SMNVEV (reference sequence). There are 15 residues in the CDR3. The CDR3 DNA follows: TGTTCCAGCAGTCCGGGCGTGGCAACTAATGAAAAACTCTTTTTT. This gives the protein CSSSPGVATNEKLFF.

In this sample, this clonotype turned up many times. This chain joins TRBV4-2 and TRBJ1-3; a weak D match, TRBD1 (6 bases). Germline CDR1 is LGHNA and CDR2 is YNFKEQ. This CDR3 has 15 amino acids. Trimming took off 1 base at V and 4 bases at J, with 11 bases between the two ends. The CDR3 is CASSQVRGGGNTIYF. As DNA, the CDR3 is TGTGCCAGCAGCCAAGTCCGGGGGGGCGGAAACACCATATATTTT.

This clonotype was detected ten times or more. V gene TRBV14 combines with J gene TRBJ1-6, with D uncertain. The V end lost 0 bases, the J end lost 0 bases, and 21 bases lay between the germline ends. This CDR3 is built from 21 residues. Looked up from germline, CDR1 is SGHDN and CDR2 is FVKESK. The CDR3 reads CASSQDPGEIVLSSYNSPLHF. CDR3 sequence (DNA): TGTGCCAGCAGCCAAGATCCCGGGGAGATTGTATTAAGCTCCTATAATTCACCCCTCCACTTT.

Concerning this clonotype itself: This sequence is one base from a far larger clone and is likely a read error. The chain combines TRBV6-2 or TRBV6-3 with TRBJ1-2, with D hard to call. CDR1 and CDR2 (germline): MNHEY, SVGEGT. There are 13 residues in the CDR3. The CDR3 DNA reads TGTACCAGCAGTTCCCGGAGGGCTTATGGCTACACCTTC. This gives the protein CTSSSRRAYGYTF.

This clonotype has ten or more counts. This chain joins TRBV28 and TRBJ2-7, with 15 bases that match TRBD2. Trimming took 4 bases from V and 3 from J; bases not matched to a gene: 4. Germline CDR1 MDHEN, CDR2 SYDVKM. The CDR3 is 16 residues long. In DNA form, the CDR3 reads TGTGCCAGCAGTTCCGGGACTAGCGGGAGGAGCTACGAGCAGTACTTC. Encoded protein: CASSSGTSGRSYEQYF.

Many counts were recorded for this clonotype. This chain links TRBV14 with TRBJ2-7; TRBD2 matches at 15 bases. V gave up 2 bases and J gave up 3 bases; unmatched junction bases: 5. The CDR3 runs to 17 residues. In germline, CDR1 is SGHDN, CDR2 FVKESK. The CDR3 DNA is TGTGCCAGCAGCCAAACCGGGACTAGCGGGAGGCGCTACGAGCAGTACTTC. It translates to CASSQTGTSGRRYEQYF.

This clonotype was detected many times. The V gene is TRBV30, the J gene TRBJ1-1; D not resolved. The V and J ends lost 1 base and 4 bases respectively, with 16 bases between them. This CDR3 spans 15 amino acids. Germline V gives CDR1 GTSNPN, CDR2 SVGIG (reference sequence). CDR3 DNA: TGTGCCTGGAGTGAGCCCGCATCTTTAGGCACTGAAGCTTTCTTT. Its protein product is CAWSEPASLGTEAFF. The entire variable domain, with the rest obtained from reference TRBV30 and TRBJ1-1, is as follows: SQTIHQWPATLVQPVGSPLSLECTVEGTSNPNLYWYRQAAGRGLQLLFYSVGIGQISSEVPQNLSASRPQDRQFILSSKKLLLSDSGFYLCAWSEPASLGTEAFFGQGTRLTVV.

There are many counts of this clonotype. V and J are TRBV30 and TRBJ1-2; 7 bases map to TRBD1. V lost 0 bases and J lost 7; bases outside the gene matches: 2. Per the germline V gene, CDR1 is GTSNPN and CDR2 is SVGIG (reference sequence). The CDR3 is made up of 12 amino acids. The CDR3 protein is CAWSVSGGGYTF. The CDR3 DNA is TGTGCCTGGAGTGTCTCAGGGGGTGGCTACACCTTC.

The rearrangement uses TRBV20-1 and TRBJ2-7, with D possibly being TRBD2 (5 bases). In germline, CDR1 is DFQATT, CDR2 SNEGSKA (reference sequence). This CDR3 region has 13 residues. V dropped 6 bases and J dropped 2 bases, with 14 bases sitting between them. CDR3 amino acids: CSAKTRATYEQYF. The CDR3, as DNA: TGCAGTGCGAAAACTAGGGCGACCTACGAGCAGTACTTC.

On this clonotype: A far larger clone is a single base away, which makes a read error likely. The chain has TRBV3-1 and TRBJ2-5, with 9 bases fitting TRBD2. Matching the DNA end better, TRBJ2-1 makes the J call doubtful. The germline CDR1 and CDR2 sequences are LGHDT and YNNKEL (reference sequence). The CDR3 is 17 amino acids. This CDR3 is CASSQEIWAGGPNDQFF. CDR3 nucleotide sequence: TGTGCCAGCAGCCAAGAGATTTGGGCGGGGGGGCCGAATGATCAGTTCTTC.

This clonotype ranks as medium-sized. This chain uses TRBV6-1 with TRBJ1-1, with 8 nucleotides matching TRBD1. Germline V CDR1 and CDR2: MNHNS, SASEGT. The CDR3 runs to 15 residues. V was pared by 5 bases and J by 0 bases, with 5 bases of the junction left unmatched. CDR3 nucleotide sequence: TGTGCCAGCAGTCAGCGGACAGGGATGAACACTGAAGCTTTCTTT. This encodes CASSQRTGMNTEAFF.

Of note for this clonotype: One base away lies a much larger clone, so this may be a sequencing read error. The V call is TRBV29-1, the J call TRBJ1-2; D remains ambiguous. The CDR3 loop spans 14 amino acids. From germline, CDR1 is SQVTM and CDR2 ANQGSEA. The CDR3 bases are TGCAGCGTTGATGAGCCACAAGGAGGCTATGGCTACTCCTTC. Translating gives CSVDEPQGGYGYSF.

For this clonotype: A far larger clone is a single base away, which makes a read error likely. J is TRBJ1-4 and V is TRBV6-5; weak D call: TRBD1 (6 bases). CDR3 length: 15 residues. V was trimmed by 0 bases and J by 7 bases, leaving 12 bases between them. Germline loops: CDR1 MNHEY, CDR2 SVGAGI. The CDR3, as DNA: TGTGCCAGCAGTTACTCGGGGGCAGCTAGTGAAAAACTGTTTTTT. Translating it yields CASSYSGAASEKLFF.

This chain joins TRBV9 and TRBJ2-4; the D is unclear. There are 16 residues in the CDR3. The V end lost 4 bases, the J end lost 5 bases, and 19 bases lay between the germline ends. Germline CDR1 reads SGDLS; CDR2 reads YYNGEE. The CDR3 DNA reads as TGTGCCAGCAGCCAAGGGTGGTGGCAGAAAGAAAACATTCAGTACTTC. Translation: CASSQGWWQKENIQYF.

The sample holds many counts of this clonotype. J is TRBJ1-1 and V is TRBV29-1; D is undetermined. CDR3 size: 12 residues. The germline V gene encodes CDR1 SQVTM and CDR2 ANQGSEA. V was clipped by 4 bases and J by 4 bases, with 10 bases between them. CDR3 coding DNA: TGCAGCGTTGGGTCGGCGGGCACTGAAGCTTTCTTT. Amino acid sequence: CSVGSAGTEAFF.

V is TRBV20-1 and J is TRBJ2-2, with D tentatively TRBD1 (5 bases). In germline, CDR1 is DFQATT, CDR2 SNEGSKA (reference sequence). The CDR3 runs 13 residues. The V end lost 5 bases, the J end lost 6 bases, and 13 bases lay between the germline ends. The CDR3 nucleotides are TGCAGTGCTCTGGCCAGGGCGTCCGGGGAGCTGTTTTTT. Translated: CSALARASGELFF.

V usage is TRBV5-1 and J usage is TRBJ2-3; 7 bases fit TRBD1. The CDR3 is 13 amino acids. Per germline, CDR1 SGHRS and CDR2 YFSETQ. V gave up 4 bases and J gave up 4 bases; unmatched junction bases: 3. CDR3 nucleotides: TGCGCCAGCAGCAGGACAGGATCAGATACGCAGTATTTT. Translated: CASSRTGSDTQYF.

This clonotype was recorded a few times. The chain combines TRBV28 with TRBJ2-4; D not resolved. Per germline, CDR1 MDHEN and CDR2 SYDVKM. With 3 bases removed from V and 0 bases from J, the gap between germline ends came to 9 bases. The CDR3 has 15 amino acids. Written as DNA, the CDR3 is TGTGCCAGCAGTTTTTTAGAACAAGCCAAAAACATTCAGTACTTC. Encoded protein: CASSFLEQAKNIQYF.

This chain joins TRBV2 and TRBJ2-1, with 10 nucleotides matching TRBD2. Trimming removed 10 bases from V and 10 bases from J; junction bases left unmatched: 13. This CDR3 comprises 14 residues. The germline V gene has CDR1 SNHLY and CDR2 FYNNEI. CDR3 sequence (DNA): TGTGCCATCGAAATAGCGGGGGGTGGGAGGGAGCAGTTCTTC. This encodes CAIEIAGGGREQFF.